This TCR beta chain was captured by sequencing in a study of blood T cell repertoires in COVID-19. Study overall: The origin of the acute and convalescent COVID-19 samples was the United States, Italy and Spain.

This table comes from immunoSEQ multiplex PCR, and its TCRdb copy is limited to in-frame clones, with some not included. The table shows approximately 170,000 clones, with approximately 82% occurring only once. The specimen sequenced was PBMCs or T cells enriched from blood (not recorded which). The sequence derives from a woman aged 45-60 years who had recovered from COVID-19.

The DNA for the CDR3 is TGTGCCAGCAGACTAGCGGGAGGCCACTGCTCCTACAATGAGCAGTTCTTC. This codes for CASRLAGGHCSYNEQFF. V and J are TRBV6-4 and TRBJ2-1; the match to TRBD2 covers 12 bases. CDR1 is MRHNA, CDR2 SNTAGT, per germline. V lost 6 bases and J lost 0; bases outside the gene matches: 6. The CDR3 extends over 17 amino acids.